Presented here are 27 T cell receptor beta chains from one specimen sequenced in a study of blood T cell repertoires in COVID-19. Sequencing used immunoSEQ multiplex PCR; TCRdb keeps in-frame clones, though not all of them. The table records 50,000 or so clones, around 90% of them present only once. Sequenced sample: peripheral blood. These receptors were collected from a human donor in a cohort sampled during active COVID-19.

Comments on this clone: The identical CDR3 is also encoded by other nucleotide sequences in the sample. CDR3 bases: TGTGCCATCAGGGACAGAGGTGTATCTGGAAACACCATATATTTT. As protein: CAIRDRGVSGNTIYF. This chain links TRBV10-3 with TRBJ1-3; weak D call: TRBD1 (6 bases). The germline CDR1 and CDR2 sequences are ENHRY and SYGVKD. There are 15 residues in the CDR3. Trimming removed 6 bases from V and 1 base from J, with 13 bases in between.

This rearrangement joins TRBV5-1 to TRBJ2-7; D is possibly TRBD2 (6 bases). Germline loops: CDR1 SGHRS, CDR2 YFSETQ. With 4 bases removed from V and 7 bases from J, the gap between germline ends came to 18 bases. CDR3 length: 14 residues. This CDR3 is CASSPGDGLREQYF. CDR3 sequence (DNA): TGCGCCAGCAGCCCGGGGGACGGACTCAGGGAGCAGTACTTC. The variable domain in full, with the rest retrieved from reference TRBV5-1 and TRBJ2-7, is KAGVTQTPRYLIKTRGQQVTLSCSPISGHRSVSWYQQTPGQGLQFLFEYFSETQRNKGNFPGRFSGRQFSNSRSEMNVSTLELGDSALYLCASSPGDGLREQYFGPGTRLTVT.

A word on this clone: Other nucleotide sequences from this sample produce the same CDR3. The gene calls are TRBV19 and TRBJ2-2; 10 nucleotides line up with TRBD1. Trimming removed 3 bases from V and 6 bases from J; junction bases left unmatched: 4. Germline V gene sequence: CDR1 LNHDA, CDR2 SQIVND (reference sequence). CDR3 length: 15 residues. The chain's CDR3 is CASSIGGTGAGELFF. The CDR3 DNA is TGTGCCAGTAGTATCGGGGGGACAGGGGCCGGGGAGCTGTTTTTT. Using reference TRBV19 and TRBJ2-2 for the parts outside the CDR3, the full variable domain is DGGITQSPKYLFRKEGQNVTLSCEQNLNHDAMYWYRQDPGQGLRLIYYSQIVNDFQKGDIAEGYSVSREKKESFPLTVTSAQKNPTAFYLCASSIGGTGAGELFFGEGSRLTVL.

The chain has TRBV5-1 and TRBJ2-3; 14 bases align to TRBD2. The V segment lost 4 bases and the J segment 1 base; nucleotides outside the gene matches: 5. The V gene's germline CDR1 is SGHRS and CDR2 YFSETQ. The CDR3 spans 17 residues. CDR3 nucleotides: TGCGCCAGCAGCGCGCCGGGACTAGCGGGGGGCACAGATACGCAGTATTTT. Its translation: CASSAPGLAGGTDTQYF.

The CDR3 loop reads CASSQDSSGNTIYF. CDR3 bases: TGTGCCAGCAGCCAAGATAGCTCTGGAAACACCATATATTTT. The gene calls are TRBV3-1 (or the pseudogene TRBV3-2) and TRBJ1-3; D remains unclear. The CDR3 extends over 14 amino acids. Germline assignment: CDR1 LGHDT and CDR2 YNNKEL (reference sequence). V lost 0 bases, J lost 0 bases, and 3 bases lay in between.

V usage is TRBV5-1 and J usage is TRBJ2-5; 7 nucleotides agree with TRBD1. V dropped 4 bases and J dropped 7; count of bases not matched to a gene: 13. Germline values: CDR1 SGHRS, CDR2 YFSETQ. There are 15 residues in the CDR3. CDR3 nucleotide sequence: TGCGCCAGCAGCCAACGACAGGGATCGGTAGGGACCCAGTACTTC. This translates into CASSQRQGSVGTQYF.

The V gene is TRBV5-1, the J gene TRBJ2-3; 8 bases align to TRBD1. Germline V lookup: CDR1 SGHRS, CDR2 YFSETQ. J lost 0 bases, V lost 4 bases, and 7 bases had no gene match. The length of the CDR3 is 16 residues. The CDR3 sequence: CASSPATGASTDTQYF. The CDR3 DNA follows: TGCGCCAGCAGCCCCGCGACAGGGGCTAGCACAGATACGCAGTATTTT.

This clone was seen once. The rearrangement joins TRBV11-3 to TRBJ2-1, with TRBD2 matching over 12 bases. The trim removed 5 bases at V and 5 bases at J, leaving 4 bases unmatched. The V gene's germline CDR1 is SGHNT and CDR2 YENEEA. The CDR3 spans 15 residues. The CDR3 sequence: CASSHRLAGDNEQFF. CDR3 sequence (DNA): TGTGCCAGCAGCCACCGACTAGCGGGGGACAATGAGCAGTTCTTC. Based on the CDR3 plus reference TRBV11-3 and TRBJ2-1, the full variable domain is EAGVVQSPRYKIIEKKQPVAFWCNPISGHNTLYWYLQNLGQGPELLIRYENEEAVDDSQLPKDRFSAERLKGVDSTLKIQPAELGDSAVYLCASSHRLAGDNEQFFGPGTRLTVL.

The chain carries TRBV6-6 and TRBJ2-5, with 15 positions matching TRBD2. The J segment lost 5 bases and the V segment lost 5 bases, leaving 9 bases of the junction unmatched. Germline V gives CDR1 MNHNY, CDR2 SVGAGI (reference sequence). The CDR3 has 17 amino acids. CDR3 DNA sequence: TGTGCCAGCAGTCGCCGGACTAGCGGGGGGGCCGCGGAGACCCAGTACTTC. This translates into CASSRRTSGGAAETQYF.

This chain connects TRBV21-1 to TRBJ1-1. TRBV21-1 is recorded as a pseudogene. CDR3 length: 17 amino acids. CDR3 DNA sequence: TGTGCCAGCAGCAACGATTGTGGCAGACTGATGAACACTGAAGCTTTCTTT. Its protein is CASSNDCGRLMNTEAFF.

Comments on this clone: Other DNA sequences from this sample encode an identical CDR3 as well. The chain is built from TRBV3-1 (or the pseudogene TRBV3-2) and TRBJ2-3; tentative D call: TRBD2 (5 bases). From germline, CDR1 is LGHDT and CDR2 YNNKEL (reference sequence). CDR3 length equals 11 residues. Trimming cost V 6 bases and J 6 bases, with 7 bases left between them. The CDR3 coding sequence is TGTGCCAGCAGGGGAGCGGATACGCAGTATTTT. It translates to CASRGADTQYF.

This clone was seen once. The rearrangement uses TRBV9 and TRBJ2-7; 12 nucleotides align to TRBD2. The germline V gene has CDR1 SGDLS and CDR2 YYNGEE. The CDR3 covers 16 residues. The V gene end was trimmed by 1 base and the J gene end by 6 bases; junction bases not matched to a gene: 8. The CDR3 nucleotides read TGTGCCAGCAGCGTATTCGCTAGCGGGAGGGCCGGCGAGCAGTACGTC. It translates to CASSVFASGRAGEQYV.

This clone was observed once. The chain couples TRBV27 to TRBJ2-2, with 8 bases identical to TRBD2. The CDR3 spans 16 residues. V shed 5 bases and J 6 bases; nucleotides not matched to a gene: 11. Per the germline V gene, CDR1 is MNHEY and CDR2 is SMNVEV (reference sequence). The chain's CDR3 is CASSPSGGGAAGELFF. CDR3 coding DNA: TGTGCCAGCAGTCCCTCCGGGGGGGGTGCGGCCGGGGAGCTGTTTTTT.

With regard to this clone: An end of the junction differs from the germline gene, which may be a read error. The chain is built from TRBV4-3 and TRBJ1-1, with D possibly TRBD1 on 5 matching bases. Germline V lookup: CDR1 LGHNA, CDR2 YSLEER. This CDR3 is built from 13 residues. CDR3 bases: TGCGCCAGCAGCCAAGATGGGGCCCCAACAAGGCTCTTT. Translated, it gives CASSQDGAPTRLF.

In this sample, this clone turned up a few times. V and J are TRBV19 and TRBJ1-5; D not resolved. This CDR3 is 15 amino acids long. CDR1 and CDR2 from the germline V gene are LNHDA and SQIVND (reference sequence). V shed 8 bases and J shed 2 bases, with 16 bases lying between them. The CDR3 coding sequence is TGTGCCAGTGACCGGAAGATGCGGGGCAATCAGCCCCAGCATTTT. It is translated as CASDRKMRGNQPQHF.

This rearrangement joins TRBV5-1 to TRBJ2-5; D perhaps matches TRBD1 (5 bases). CDR3 length: 16 residues. Trimming took off 4 bases at V and 4 bases at J, with 20 bases between the two ends. Germline CDR1 reads SGHRS; CDR2 reads YFSETQ. The CDR3 coding sequence is TGCGCCAGCAGCCCAACACCCCGACAGCTGGGAGAGACCCAGTACTTC. Translated: CASSPTPRQLGETQYF.

There are a few counts of this clone. The V and J genes are TRBV5-4 and TRBJ1-2, with D unclear. The CDR3 runs 13 residues. Looked up from germline, CDR1 is SGHNT and CDR2 is YYREEE (reference sequence). V lost 7 bases to trimming and J lost 7 bases, with 17 bases between them. DNA of the CDR3: TGTGCCAGCCACTGGGCGGGAGGCCGTGGCTACACCTTC. Translating gives CASHWAGGRGYTF.

V usage is TRBV27 and J usage is TRBJ2-4, with TRBD1 identical over 7 bases. V lost 6 bases to trimming and J lost 4 bases; unmatched junction nucleotides: 9. CDR3 length: 15 amino acids. The germline gives CDR1 MNHEY, CDR2 SMNVEV (reference sequence). Here the CDR3 reads CASSPRDRLKNIQYF. Here the CDR3 DNA reads TGTGCCAGCAGCCCCCGGGACAGACTAAAAAACATTCAGTACTTC.

V usage is TRBV5-5 and J usage is TRBJ1-2; D is unresolved. V was cut by 1 base and J by 4 bases, with 8 bases left in between. There are 13 residues in the CDR3. Germline-derived CDR1 and CDR2 are SGHKS and YYEKEE (reference sequence). CDR3 sequence reads: CASSLSPSYGYTF. In nucleotides, the CDR3 is TGTGCCAGCAGCTTGAGTCCCAGCTATGGCTACACCTTC.

The V and J genes are TRBV11-3 and TRBJ1-4; D unclear. The CDR3 totals 14 residues. Per germline, CDR1 SGHNT and CDR2 YENEEA. V was shortened by 2 bases and J by 4 bases, with 8 bases between the two germline ends. DNA for the CDR3: TGTGCCAGCAGCTTACGGCAGGATAATGAAAAACTGTTTTTT. Its translation is CASSLRQDNEKLFF.

This clone was recorded once. The chain links TRBV27 to TRBJ1-6; D possibly corresponds to TRBD1 (6 bases). V was trimmed by 3 bases and J by 7 bases, leaving 10 bases between them. This CDR3 has 14 residues. CDR1 and CDR2 (germline): MNHEY, SMNVEV (reference sequence). This CDR3 is CASSFQGPNSPLHF. As DNA, the CDR3 is TGTGCCAGCAGTTTTCAGGGGCCCAATTCACCCCTCCACTTT.

V is TRBV2 and J is TRBJ2-5; 9 bases align to TRBD1. From germline, CDR1 is SNHLY and CDR2 FYNNEI. V lost 6 bases, J lost 5 bases, and 7 bases stayed unmatched. This CDR3 is 14 amino acids long. The CDR3 spells CASSTQGAKETQYF. The CDR3 DNA reads as TGTGCCAGCAGCACACAGGGGGCAAAGGAGACCCAGTACTTC.

This chain connects TRBV28 to TRBJ1-2; D possibly corresponds to TRBD1 (5 bases). V was pared by 7 bases and J by 8 bases, with 17 bases between. Looked up from germline, CDR1 is MDHEN and CDR2 is SYDVKM. The CDR3 spans 13 residues. CDR3 sequence: CASTPRQGGGYTF. CDR3 sequence (DNA): TGTGCCAGCACACCAAGGCAGGGTGGCGGCTACACCTTC.

A single count supports this clone. J is TRBJ2-7 and V is TRBV6-5; unclear D gene. CDR1 is MNHEY, CDR2 SVGAGI, per germline. V dropped 7 bases and J dropped 2 bases, with 9 bases sitting between them. The CDR3 contains 12 residues. CDR3 sequence: CASTLRAYEQYF. DNA of the CDR3: TGTGCCAGCACCCTGAGAGCCTACGAGCAGTACTTC.

CDR3 nucleotide sequence: TGCAGCGTTTACGGACAGGGTAGGAATTCCGGGGAGCTGTTTTTT. This sequence encodes CSVYGQGRNSGELFF. The genes are TRBV29-1 and TRBJ2-2, with 8 bases identical to TRBD1. The CDR3 runs 15 residues. From germline, CDR1 is SQVTM and CDR2 ANQGSEA. Losses at the gene ends were 5 bases for V and 6 bases for J; bases not matched to a gene: 11.

This CDR3 reads CASSLARTGGLGYTF. The CDR3 DNA reads TGCGCCAGCAGCTTGGCCCGGACAGGGGGCTTGGGCTACACCTTC. V gene TRBV5-1 combines with J gene TRBJ1-2; TRBD1 agrees at 11 bases. This CDR3 comprises 15 residues. The germline V gene encodes CDR1 SGHRS and CDR2 YFSETQ. J gave up 8 bases and V 0 bases, and 6 bases lay outside the gene matches. Based on the CDR3 plus reference TRBV5-1 and TRBJ1-2, the full variable domain is KAGVTQTPRYLIKTRGQQVTLSCSPISGHRSVSWYQQTPGQGLQFLFEYFSETQRNKGNFPGRFSGRQFSNSRSEMNVSTLELGDSALYLCASSLARTGGLGYTFGSGTRLTVV.

This clone was recorded only once. The chain combines TRBV3-1 (or the pseudogene TRBV3-2) with TRBJ2-3; perhaps TRBD2 as D (6 bases). V was cut by 2 bases and J by 3 bases, with 9 bases left in between. Germline CDR1 and CDR2: LGHDT and YNNKEL (reference sequence). The CDR3 extends over 14 amino acids. This CDR3 reads CASSQFRETDTQYF. In nucleotides, the CDR3 is TGTGCCAGCAGCCAATTCCGGGAGACAGATACGCAGTATTTT.